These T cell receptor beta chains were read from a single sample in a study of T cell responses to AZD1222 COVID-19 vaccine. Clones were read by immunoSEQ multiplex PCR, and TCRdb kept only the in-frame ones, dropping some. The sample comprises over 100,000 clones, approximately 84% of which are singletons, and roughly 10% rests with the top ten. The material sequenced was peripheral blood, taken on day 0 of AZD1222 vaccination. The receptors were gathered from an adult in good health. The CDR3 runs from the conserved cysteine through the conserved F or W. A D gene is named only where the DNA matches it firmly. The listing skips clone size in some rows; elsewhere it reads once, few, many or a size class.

CDR3 protein: CASSPMYGGANIQYF
CDR3 DNA: TGTGCCAGCAGCCCCATGTATGGGGGGGCGAACATTCAGTACTTC
clone size: once
J gene: TRBJ2-4
V gene: TRBV27
D gene: -

CDR3 protein: CAIGTFNTGELFF
CDR3 DNA: TGTGCCATCGGGACTTTTAACACCGGGGAGCTGTTTTTT
clone size: -
J gene: TRBJ2-2
V gene: TRBV19
D gene: -

CDR3 protein: CASSDYSGRENEQFF
CDR3 DNA: TGTGCCAGCAGCGATTATAGCGGGAGAGAAAATGAGCAGTTCTTC
clone size: -
J gene: TRBJ2-1
V gene: TRBV7-9
D gene: TRBD2

CDR3 protein: CASRPWRGTNSPLHF
CDR3 DNA: TGTGCCAGCAGGCCATGGAGGGGGACTAATTCACCCCTCCACTTT
clone size: -
J gene: TRBJ1-6
V gene: TRBV28
D gene: -

CDR3 protein: CASKAGGDLAYEQYF
CDR3 DNA: TGTGCCAGCAAAGCAGGGGGCGATCTTGCCTACGAGCAGTACTTC
clone size: -
J gene: TRBJ2-7
V gene: TRBV5-5
D gene: TRBD1

CDR3 protein: CASSQAGEPGANVLTF
CDR3 DNA: TGCGCCAGCAGCCAAGCAGGAGAACCTGGGGCCAACGTCCTGACTTTC
clone size: few
J gene: TRBJ2-6
V gene: TRBV4-3
D gene: -

CDR3 protein: CASSQYRVWEKLFF
CDR3 DNA: TGTGCCAGCAGCCAATACAGGGTTTGGGAAAAACTGTTTTTT
clone size: -
J gene: TRBJ1-4
V gene: TRBV14
D gene: -

CDR3 protein: CASSLSGVNQETQYF
CDR3 DNA: TGTGCCAGCAGCTTAAGTGGAGTAAACCAAGAGACCCAGTACTTC
clone size: -
J gene: TRBJ2-5
V gene: TRBV11-3
D gene: -

CDR3 protein: CAWSPTGFNEKLFF
CDR3 DNA: TGTGCCTGGAGTCCGACAGGTTTTAATGAAAAACTGTTTTTT
clone size: few
J gene: TRBJ1-4
V gene: TRBV30
D gene: -

CDR3 protein: CASSAAVQGATDTQYF
CDR3 DNA: TGTGCTAGCAGTGCCGCGGTACAGGGGGCAACAGATACGCAGTATTTT
clone size: -
J gene: TRBJ2-3
V gene: TRBV7-7
D gene: TRBD1

CDR3 protein: CASSPGPHEQYF
CDR3 DNA: TGTGCCAGCAGCCCGGGGCCCCACGAGCAGTACTTC
clone size: few
J gene: TRBJ2-7
V gene: TRBV28
D gene: -

CDR3 protein: CASSQAERSTTDTQYF
CDR3 DNA: TGCGCCAGCAGCCAAGCTGAAAGGAGCACCACAGATACGCAGTATTTT
clone size: -
J gene: TRBJ2-3
V gene: TRBV4-1
D gene: -

CDR3 protein: CASRFDQGSGNTIYF
CDR3 DNA: TGTGCCAGCAGGTTCGATCAGGGATCTGGAAACACCATATATTTT
clone size: -
J gene: TRBJ1-3
V gene: TRBV6-5
D gene: -

CDR3 protein: CASSPSYYEQYF
CDR3 DNA: TGTGCCAGCTCACCATCTTACTACGAGCAGTACTTC
clone size: -
J gene: TRBJ2-7
V gene: TRBV18
D gene: -

CDR3 protein: CASSFGRELDEQYF
CDR3 DNA: TGTGCCAGCAGTTTTGGCAGGGAATTGGACGAGCAGTACTTC
clone size: -
J gene: TRBJ2-7
V gene: TRBV27
D gene: -

CDR3 protein: CASASGPRNYGYTF
CDR3 DNA: TGTGCCAGTGCTTCGGGACCTCGGAACTATGGCTACACCTTC
clone size: -
J gene: TRBJ1-2
V gene: TRBV19
D gene: -

CDR3 protein: CASSSNRGHGGELFF
CDR3 DNA: TGTGCCAGCAGCTCGAACAGGGGGCATGGCGGGGAGCTGTTTTTT
clone size: -
J gene: TRBJ2-2
V gene: TRBV5-4
D gene: TRBD1

CDR3 protein: CASSGVTGTSTGELFF
CDR3 DNA: TGTGCCAGCAGCGGGGTGACCGGAACTAGCACCGGGGAGCTGTTTTTT
clone size: few
J gene: TRBJ2-2
V gene: TRBV11-2
D gene: -

CDR3 protein: CSVERQTDTEAFF
CDR3 DNA: TGCAGCGTTGAACGCCAGACTGACACTGAAGCTTTCTTT
clone size: once
J gene: TRBJ1-1
V gene: TRBV29-1
D gene: -

CDR3 protein: CASSFYGGYTF
CDR3 DNA: TGTGCCAGCAGTTTCTACGGAGGCTACACCTTC
clone size: -
J gene: TRBJ1-2
V gene: TRBV28
D gene: -